The 12 T cell receptor beta chains given below trace back to one sample, sequenced in a study of T cells in localized non-small cell lung cancer. Sequenced by immunoSEQ multiplex PCR; TCRdb stores in-frame clones only, minus some. The data contain some 25,000 clones, 88% of them singletons. Sequencing used PBMCs, obtained before any cancer treatment. The source of these receptors is a man aged 40-75 years with stage II lung adenocarcinoma.

The chain employs TRBV9 and TRBJ2-3, with TRBD2 identical over 8 bases. The J segment lost 3 bases and the V segment lost 4 bases, leaving 10 bases of the junction unmatched. From germline, CDR1 is SGDLS and CDR2 YYNGEE. This CDR3 comprises 16 residues. The CDR3 sequence is CASSLSGGDRTDTQYF. Written as DNA, the CDR3 is TGTGCCAGCAGCTTGTCGGGAGGGGATAGGACAGATACGCAGTATTTT.

The rearrangement joins TRBV30 to TRBJ2-5, with a weak D call TRBD2 (6 bases). Germline lookup yields CDR1 GTSNPN and CDR2 SVGIG (reference sequence). Trimming left V 1 base short and J 3 bases short, with 6 bases between. The CDR3 sequence is 12 residues long. This CDR3 is CAWSGGEETQYF. As DNA, the CDR3 is TGTGCCTGGAGTGGGGGGGAAGAGACCCAGTACTTC.

This clone showed up just a few times. The V call is TRBV6-4, the J call TRBJ2-3, with D hard to call. The CDR3 is 13 amino acids. Trimming shortened V by 0 bases and J by 3 bases, and 4 bases separated the two germline ends. From germline, CDR1 is MRHNA and CDR2 SNTAGT. The DNA for the CDR3 is TGTGCCAGCAGTGACTCGACTACAGATACGCAGTATTTT. Translated, it gives CASSDSTTDTQYF.

The genes are TRBV7-9 and TRBJ1-1; D is uncertain. Germline V gene sequence: CDR1 SEHNR, CDR2 FQNEAQ (reference sequence). CDR3 length: 12 amino acids. V dropped 1 base and J dropped 4 bases, with 4 bases sitting between them. CDR3 amino acids: CASSLGPTEAFF. CDR3 sequence (DNA): TGTGCCAGCAGCTTAGGCCCCACTGAAGCTTTCTTT.

This chain links TRBV4-1 with TRBJ2-7, with a weak D call TRBD2 (6 bases). V lost 2 bases, J lost 0 bases, and 11 bases lay in between. Germline CDR1 MGHRA, CDR2 YSYEKL. The CDR3 covers 15 residues. CDR3 residues: CASSQMDGSSYEQYF. DNA for the CDR3: TGCGCCAGCAGCCAAATGGACGGGAGCTCCTACGAGCAGTACTTC.

V gene TRBV28 combines with J gene TRBJ1-2; 9 bases align to TRBD1. The V and J ends lost 6 bases and 8 bases, in that order; junction bases with no gene match: 7. Germline-derived CDR1 and CDR2 are MDHEN and SYDVKM. This CDR3 region has 13 residues. This CDR3 reads CASRLQGAGGYTF. The CDR3 nucleotides read TGTGCCAGCAGACTACAGGGGGCAGGGGGCTACACCTTC.

The V gene is TRBV6-6, the J gene TRBJ2-7; 8 bases match TRBD2. Trimming removed 2 bases from V and 7 bases from J; junction bases left unmatched: 13. CDR1 and CDR2 from the germline V gene are MNHNY and SVGAGI (reference sequence). The CDR3 consists of 16 residues. In DNA, the CDR3 is TGTGCCAGCAGTTACGTCTCGGGGGGGCAAACGGGAGAGCAGTACTTC. It specifies CASSYVSGGQTGEQYF.

This clone came up once. The V gene is TRBV4-3, the J gene TRBJ2-2; no reliable D call. The CDR3 extends over 14 amino acids. Germline CDR1 LGHNA, CDR2 YSLEER. V lost 3 bases and J lost 4, with 9 bases in between. CDR3 region: CASSQVQATGELFF. For the CDR3, the DNA is TGCGCCAGCAGCCAGGTCCAGGCCACCGGGGAGCTGTTTTTT.

This chain connects TRBV19 to TRBJ2-1, with 9 bases matching TRBD2. Germline CDR1 LNHDA, CDR2 SQIVND (reference sequence). V trimming: 1 base; J trimming: 5 bases; junction bases outside the gene matches: 3. The CDR3 runs 15 residues. CDR3 protein: CASSIVASGDNEQFF. The DNA of the CDR3 is TGTGCCAGTAGTATAGTGGCTAGCGGGGACAATGAGCAGTTCTTC.

The rearrangement uses TRBV15 and TRBJ2-5; D call uncertain. Germline V gene data show CDR1 as LNHNV and CDR2 as YYDKDF (reference sequence). The V end was cut by 0 bases, the J end by 3 bases, with 8 bases between. The CDR3 covers 14 residues. The CDR3 DNA reads TGTGCCACCAGCAGAGATTACCAGAAAGAGACCCAGTACTTC. This codes for CATSRDYQKETQYF. The whole variable domain, remainder taken from reference TRBV15 and TRBJ2-5, is DAMVIQNPRYQVTQFGKPVTLSCSQTLNHNVMYWYQQKSSQAPKLLFHYYDKDFNNEADTPDNFQSRRPNTSFCFLDIRSPGLGDTAMYLCATSRDYQKETQYFGPGTRLLVL.

This clone has a single count. CDR3: CASSPTSTYNEQFF. CDR3 sequence (DNA): TGCGCCAGCAGCCCAACTTCTACCTACAATGAGCAGTTCTTC. This chain joins TRBV5-1 and TRBJ2-1; D is ambiguous. Trimming cost V 4 bases and J 2 bases, with 10 bases left between them. The CDR3 contains 14 residues. Germline CDR1 and CDR2: SGHRS and YFSETQ.

This sequence joins TRBV7-2 and TRBJ2-7; 7 nucleotides agree with TRBD1. CDR1 and CDR2 from the germline V gene are SGHTA and FQGNSA. This CDR3 has 16 amino acids. V shed 4 bases and J 4 bases; nucleotides not matched to a gene: 13. CDR3 bases: TGTGCCAGCAGCTCGCGTCCCAACAGGGGAGTTTACGAGCAGTACTTC. This translates into CASSSRPNRGVYEQYF.